What follows are 8 T cell receptor beta chains derived from one specimen sequenced in a study of OX40 agonist ivuxolimab in advanced cancers. Sequencing used immunoSEQ multiplex PCR; TCRdb keeps in-frame clones, though not all of them. Among about 64,000 clones, under 90% were seen once, and the ten largest hold 2.1%. This specimen was CD4+ or CD8+ T cells sorted from blood, taken in a trial of the OX40 agonist ivuxolimab. The receptors shown here come from an adult with an advanced solid tumor such as melanoma, head and neck, liver or kidney cancer.

The chain couples TRBV6-4 to TRBJ1-5, with D possibly matching TRBD1 (6 bases). Germline lookup yields CDR1 MRHNA and CDR2 SNTAGT. The CDR3 covers 15 residues. V was pared by 3 bases and J by 7 bases, with 16 bases between. The CDR3 loop is CASSEGAGVGQPQHF. The CDR3 DNA sequence: TGTGCCAGCAGTGAAGGGGCAGGGGTTGGACAGCCCCAGCATTTT.

This rearrangement joins TRBV10-1 to TRBJ2-3, with 7 positions matching TRBD2. Germline CDR1 is WNHNN and CDR2 is SYGVQD (reference sequence). Trimming took 3 bases from V and 1 from J; bases not matched to a gene: 7. The CDR3 loop spans 16 amino acids. The CDR3 DNA reads TGCGCCAGCAGTGAAGATTTCGCGGGAGGCACAGATACGCAGTATTTT. Translated, it gives CASSEDFAGGTDTQYF.

The genes are TRBV5-6 and TRBJ1-2; D might be TRBD1 (5 bases). CDR3 size: 18 residues. V lost 0 bases, J lost 0 bases, and 18 bases lay in between. The germline V gene encodes CDR1 SGHDT and CDR2 YYEEEE. In nucleotides, the CDR3 is TGTGCCAGCAGCTTGGGTTCTCGCCAGGGCAGAACTAACTATGGCTACACCTTC. This gives the protein CASSLGSRQGRTNYGYTF.

This chain uses TRBV19 with TRBJ2-5; 12 positions match TRBD1. CDR3 length: 14 residues. V lost 4 bases, J lost 5 bases, and 2 bases stayed unmatched. The germline V gene encodes CDR1 LNHDA and CDR2 SQIVND (reference sequence). CDR3 coding DNA: TGTGCCAGTAGTAGGGGACAGGGGGCCGAGACCCAGTACTTC. Encoded protein: CASSRGQGAETQYF.

V is TRBV6-1 and J is TRBJ2-2; no clear D. The CDR3 has 13 amino acids. Between the trimmed V and J ends, which lost 5 bases and 9 bases, there was a span of 13 bases. Germline V lookup: CDR1 MNHNS, CDR2 SASEGT. CDR3 residues: CASSWTLSRELFF. The CDR3, as DNA: TGTGCCAGCAGTTGGACCTTATCCAGGGAGCTGTTTTTT.

The chain recombines TRBV7-2 with TRBJ2-7, with TRBD1 identical over 9 bases. Germline trimming cut 5 bases from V and 3 bases from J; bases unmatched to any gene: 2. The germline V gene has CDR1 SGHTA and CDR2 FQGNSA. The CDR3 extends over 13 amino acids. The CDR3 nucleotides read TGTGCCAGCAGCGGGACAGGGTTCTACGAGCAGTACTTC. Protein sequence: CASSGTGFYEQYF.

J is TRBJ2-1 and V is TRBV7-9, with 11 bases lining up with TRBD2. CDR1 is SEHNR and CDR2 is FQNEAQ in the germline V gene (reference sequence). The CDR3 is 16 amino acids. The ends lost 4 bases at V and 4 bases at J; junction bases unmatched: 6. CDR3 DNA: TGTGCCAGCAGCTCATTACTAGCGGGGGTATACAATGAGCAGTTCTTC. As protein: CASSSLLAGVYNEQFF.

The V and J genes are TRBV5-4 and TRBJ2-2; D is unclear. V dropped 0 bases and J dropped 2 bases, with 5 bases sitting between them. Germline-derived CDR1 and CDR2 are SGHNT and YYREEE (reference sequence). The CDR3 consists of 14 residues. The CDR3 here is CASSLGYNTGELFF. The DNA of the CDR3 is TGTGCCAGCAGCTTGGGGTATAACACCGGGGAGCTGTTTTTT.